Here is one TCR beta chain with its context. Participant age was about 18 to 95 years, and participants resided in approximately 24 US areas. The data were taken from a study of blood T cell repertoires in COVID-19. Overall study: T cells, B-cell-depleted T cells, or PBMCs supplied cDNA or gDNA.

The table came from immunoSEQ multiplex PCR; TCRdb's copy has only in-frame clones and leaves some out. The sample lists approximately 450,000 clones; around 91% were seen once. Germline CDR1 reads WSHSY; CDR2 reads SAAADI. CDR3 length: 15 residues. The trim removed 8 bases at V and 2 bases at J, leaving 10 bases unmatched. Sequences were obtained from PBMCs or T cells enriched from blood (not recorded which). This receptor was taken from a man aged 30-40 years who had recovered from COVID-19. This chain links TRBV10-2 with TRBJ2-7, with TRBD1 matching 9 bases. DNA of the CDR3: TGCGCCAGCCGGAGGATGGGACAGGGCACCTACGAGCAGTACTTC. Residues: CASRRMGQGTYEQYF.